Listed below are T cell receptor beta chains from one sample, sequenced in a study of somatic mutations in cytotoxic T cells in rheumatoid arthritis. Clones were sequenced by immunoSEQ multiplex PCR, and TCRdb holds only the in-frame ones, with some missing. Of about 16,000 clones detected, roughly 77% appear once; the ten largest clones hold about 10%. The sequencing sample was made of CD8+ T cells sorted from blood. The receptors derive from an adult with rheumatoid arthritis. Both conserved end residues are part of each CDR3. A D gene is named only where the DNA matches it firmly. Rows give clone size only sometimes, using once, few, many, or a class for an expanded clone.

v_call	clone_size	d_call	j_call	cdr3_nt	cdr3_aa
TRBV7-7	.	TRBD2	TRBJ2-5	TGTGCTAGCAGCTTCATGACTAGCGCACAAGAGACCCAGTACTTC	CASSFMTSAQETQYF
TRBV27	.	.	TRBJ1-2	TGTGCCAGCAGTCTAGGCCCCGGTGACCCCTCAGGCTACACCTTC	CASSLGPGDPSGYTF
TRBV6-1	few	TRBD1	TRBJ1-5	TGTGCCAGCAGGGACTTGACAGGGGGTGGGCAGCCCCAGCATTTT	CASRDLTGGGQPQHF
TRBV6-4	.	.	TRBJ2-2	TGTGCCAGCAGCGAGGGTACCGGGGAGCTGTTTTTT	CASSEGTGELFF
TRBV7-5	.	.	TRBJ2-2	TGTGCCAGAAGCTTAGTATACACTAGCGGGGGGGCCGGGACCGGGGAGCTGTTTTTT	CARSLVYTSGGAGTGELFF
TRBV18	.	.	TRBJ2-5	TGTGCCAGCTCACCACCGGTCGGGGCGGAGGAGACCCAGTACTTC	CASSPPVGAEETQYF
TRBV29-1	.	TRBD1	TRBJ2-3	TGCAGCGTTGAAGGACCCGCTATGGGGACAGAAACTACCCCTGATACGCAGTATTTT	CSVEGPAMGTETTPDTQYF
TRBV27	once	.	TRBJ2-1	TGTGCCAGCAGTCAACCCAATGGCGAGGGCAATGAGCAGTTCTTC	CASSQPNGEGNEQFF
TRBV28	.	.	TRBJ2-7	TGTGCCAGCAGTTCCCCAGGGTTGCGGCAGTACTTC	CASSSPGLRQYF
TRBV4-1	.	TRBD2	TRBJ2-2	TGCGCCAGCAGCACCCAACTAGGACTAGCGTTAACCGGGGAGCTGTTTTTT	CASSTQLGLALTGELFF
TRBV4-1	.	.	TRBJ1-2	TGCGCCAGCAGCCAAGATCTCTCCCGCCTGGAGGGCTATGGCTACACCTTC	CASSQDLSRLEGYGYTF
TRBV9	.	.	TRBJ2-3	TGTGCCAGCAGCGTTGGCACAGATACGCAGTATTTT	CASSVGTDTQYF
TRBV5-1	.	.	TRBJ2-7	TGCGCCAGCAGCTTAGGGGGGTCAGAGCAGAGCGAGCAGTACTTC	CASSLGGSEQSEQYF
TRBV4-1	.	.	TRBJ2-5	TGCGCCAGCAGCCAAGGCACAGGGGCCTCGGGGGGGACCCAGTACTTC	CASSQGTGASGGTQYF
TRBV30	.	.	TRBJ1-6	TGTGCCTGGCAGGGAGTTGGCTCCTATAATTCACCCCTCCACTTT	CAWQGVGSYNSPLHF
TRBV7-9	.	.	TRBJ2-2	TGTGCCAGCAGCCCGACAGCGAACACCGGGGAGCTGTTTTTT	CASSPTANTGELFF
TRBV9	.	.	TRBJ2-5	TGTGCCAGCAGCGTAGCAGGTGGGGGTCGGGGAGAGACCCAGTACTTC	CASSVAGGGRGETQYF
TRBV7-6	.	TRBD2	TRBJ2-3	TGTGCCAGCAGCTTACGCCTCCGGGGGGTTTCTAGCACAGATACGCAGTATTTT	CASSLRLRGVSSTDTQYF
TRBV6-1	.	.	TRBJ2-2	TGTGCCAGCAGTCCGGACAACGCGAACACCGGGGAGCTGTTTTTT	CASSPDNANTGELFF
TRBV6-5	.	.	TRBJ2-1	TGTGCCAGCAGTGAAATAGGGGGGGAGAAGTTCTTC	CASSEIGGEKFF
TRBV5-1	.	.	TRBJ1-2	TGCGCCAGCAGACGGAGGGGGAACAGTCCGAACTATGGCTACACCTTC	CASRRRGNSPNYGYTF
TRBV14	.	.	TRBJ2-3	TGTGCCAGCAGCCTGGGAAGAGATACGCAGTATTTT	CASSLGRDTQYF
TRBV27	.	TRBD1	TRBJ2-7	TGTGCCAGCAGTTTCGGGACAGGGAGCTACGAGCAGTACTTC	CASSFGTGSYEQYF
TRBV18	.	TRBD1	TRBJ2-4	TGTGCCAGCTCACCCGCGGGACAGGGAGAAATTCAGTACTTC	CASSPAGQGEIQYF
TRBV9	.	TRBD2	TRBJ2-1	TGTGCCAGCAGCGTAGGGGCGGGGGGCCTCTCCTACAATGAGCAGTTCTTC	CASSVGAGGLSYNEQFF
TRBV4-1	few	TRBD1	TRBJ1-1	TGCGCCAGCAGCCCCCTGACAGGGCAATACACTGAAGCTTTCTTT	CASSPLTGQYTEAFF
TRBV27	.	TRBD1	TRBJ2-2	TGTGCCAGCAGTTCCGGGACAGTTAACACCGGGGAGCTGTTTTTT	CASSSGTVNTGELFF
TRBV7-8	.	.	TRBJ2-3	TGTGCCAGCAGCTTTTCCACAGATACGCAGTATTTT	CASSFSTDTQYF
TRBV4-2	medium-sized	TRBD2	TRBJ2-3	TGTGCCAGCAGCCAAATAGCGGGGGGGCCCACAGATACGCAGTATTTT	CASSQIAGGPTDTQYF
TRBV27	.	.	TRBJ1-1	TGTGCCAGCAGTTTAGGGACCCCAAGGGAAGCTTTCTTT	CASSLGTPREAFF
TRBV4-1	few	.	TRBJ1-1	TGCGCCAGCAGCCAAGGTCTGGGGGAGGCTTTCTTT	CASSQGLGEAFF
TRBV7-2	.	.	TRBJ1-2	TGTGCCAGCAGCTTAGTTCCAGGAATAATCTATGGCTACACCTTC	CASSLVPGIIYGYTF
TRBV10-3	few	TRBD1	TRBJ1-5	TGTGCCATCAGTGAGTCGGGACAGGGCGGGCAGCCCCAGCATTTT	CAISESGQGGQPQHF
TRBV27	.	.	TRBJ1-2	TGTGCCAGCAGTCCCCTTGACTCGCTTAACTATGGCTACACCTTC	CASSPLDSLNYGYTF
TRBV19	.	.	TRBJ1-5	TGTGCCAGTACCGCTTGGGGGTATCAGGCCCAGCCCCAGCATTTT	CASTAWGYQAQPQHF
TRBV6-4	.	.	TRBJ2-2	TGTGCCAGCAGTGACTCGCCTGGGGGCGGCGGGGAGCTGTTTTTT	CASSDSPGGGGELFF
TRBV6-6	.	.	TRBJ2-5	TGTGCCAGCAGTTCCACTTCACAAGAGACCCAGTACTTC	CASSSTSQETQYF
TRBV15	.	.	TRBJ2-2	TGTGCCACCAGCAGTCCTGACGACGCCGCGAACACCGGGGAGCTGTTTTTT	CATSSPDDAANTGELFF
TRBV4-2	.	TRBD2	TRBJ2-3	TGTGCCAGCAGCCAAGAGCGGGGGGGCCCAGATACGCAGTATTTT	CASSQERGGPDTQYF
TRBV6-4	few	TRBD2	TRBJ2-3	TGTGCCAGCAGTCCCACTAGCGAGATCACAGATACGCAGTATTTT	CASSPTSEITDTQYF
TRBV9	.	.	TRBJ2-3	TGTGCCAGCAGCGGCCGGGACTTTCCCTTAGATACGCAGTATTTT	CASSGRDFPLDTQYF
TRBV6-1	.	TRBD2	TRBJ2-3	TGTGCCAGCAGTGAAGCGTTGCGGGGGGCAGATACGCAGTATTTT	CASSEALRGADTQYF
TRBV29-1	.	.	TRBJ2-2	TGCAGCGCTGGTCTGGGAACGAACACCGGGGAGCTGTTTTTT	CSAGLGTNTGELFF
TRBV6-4	few	.	TRBJ2-1	TGTGCCAGCAGTGAAGGACAGAGCTCCTACAATGAGCAGTTCTTC	CASSEGQSSYNEQFF
TRBV2	.	.	TRBJ2-7	TGTGCCAGCAAGGGAGTATACTACGAGCAGTACTTC	CASKGVYYEQYF
TRBV4-1	.	.	TRBJ2-1	TGCGCCAGCAGCCAAGATCCGGGGGCGGGGTACAATGAGCAGTTCTTC	CASSQDPGAGYNEQFF